This TCR beta chain emerged from a study of blood T cell repertoires in COVID-19. Looking at the study overall: PBMCs, B-cell-depleted T cells, or T cells were the source of the cDNA or gDNA that made up the material.

The assay was immunoSEQ multiplex PCR, and TCRdb's table has in-frame clones only and misses some. Altogether roughly 83,000 clones are present, more than 75% being singletons, with the ten largest covering roughly 8%. The CDR3 is 12 residues long. This TCR was recovered from a man older than 75 with active or convalescent COVID-19. Sequences were obtained from peripheral blood. This chain connects TRBV12-2 to TRBJ2-5; the table's D call TRBD1 went unverified against the DNA. TRBV12-2 counts as a pseudogene. Here the CDR3 DNA reads TGTGCAATCACGTCCAGGGTGGAGACCCAGTACTTC. Translation gives CAITSRVETQYF.